This TCR beta chain was found in a study of graft-versus-host responses after intestinal transplantation. Turning to the study itself: Recipients across the board were started on anti-thymocyte globulin induction, then kept on tacrolimus and steroids for 2 to 4 years.

Some clones are missing from TCRdb's copy, which holds only in-frame ones; the method was immunoSEQ multiplex PCR. The repertoire holds more than 95,000 clones, with about nine tenths as singletons. Germline V lookup: CDR1 SGHNT, CDR2 YYREEE (reference sequence). The CDR3 covers 14 residues. V lost 4 bases and J lost 4, with 9 bases in between. As for this clone: Its target is unknown.

The clonotype was recovered from a human donor who received an intestinal transplant. The sequences come from unstimulated CD4+ T cells sorted from spleen or lymph node cells, collected before intestinal transplant. The rearrangement joins TRBV5-4 to TRBJ1-6; D unresolved. The CDR3 DNA reads TGTGCCAGCAGCGCGGGGTCTTATAATTCACCCCTCCACTTT. Its protein product is CASSAGSYNSPLHF.